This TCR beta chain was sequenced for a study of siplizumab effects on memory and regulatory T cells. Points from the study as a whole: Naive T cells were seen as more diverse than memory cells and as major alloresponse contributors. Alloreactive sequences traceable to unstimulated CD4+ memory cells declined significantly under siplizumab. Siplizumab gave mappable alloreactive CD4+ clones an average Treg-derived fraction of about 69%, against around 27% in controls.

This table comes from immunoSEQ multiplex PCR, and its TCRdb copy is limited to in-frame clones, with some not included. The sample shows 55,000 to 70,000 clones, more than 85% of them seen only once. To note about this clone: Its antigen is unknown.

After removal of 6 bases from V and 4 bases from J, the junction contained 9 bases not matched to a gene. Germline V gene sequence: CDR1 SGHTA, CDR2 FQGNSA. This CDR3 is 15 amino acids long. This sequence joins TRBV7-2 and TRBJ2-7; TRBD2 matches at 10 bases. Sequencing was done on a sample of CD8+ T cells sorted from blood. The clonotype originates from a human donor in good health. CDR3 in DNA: TGTGCCAGCAGGCAATCTAGCGGGAGCGTTTACGAGCAGTACTTC. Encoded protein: CASRQSSGSVYEQYF.